The 12 T cell receptor beta chains listed next were all sequenced from one sample in a study of blood T cell repertoires in COVID-19. Measured with immunoSEQ multiplex PCR; TCRdb has only the in-frame clones, and not every one. The table includes roughly 340,000 clones, roughly 86% detected once. Sequenced sample: PBMCs or T cells enriched from blood (not recorded which). The receptors here all came from a man aged 40-49 years in a cohort exposed to, infected with or recovered from COVID-19 (not recorded which).

The chain employs TRBV5-4 and TRBJ2-3; no firm D call. The CDR3 has 16 amino acids. Trimming took 1 base from V and 0 from J, leaving 12 bases between them. CDR1 and CDR2 (germline): SGHNT, YYREEE (reference sequence). CDR3 in DNA: TGTGCCAGCAGCTTGTTGGCTAGTGCTAGCACAGATACGCAGTATTTT. Translation gives CASSLLASASTDTQYF. Full variable domain (missing parts from reference TRBV5-4 and TRBJ2-3): ETGVTQSPTHLIKTRGQQVTLRCSSQSGHNTVSWYQQALGQGPQFIFQYYREEENGRGNFPPRFSGLQFPNYSSELNVNALELDDSALYLCASSLLASASTDTQYFGPGTRLTVL.

The chain joins TRBV27 to TRBJ2-1; TRBD1 agrees at 8 bases. The ends lost 5 bases at V and 9 bases at J; junction bases unmatched: 12. The germline gives CDR1 MNHEY, CDR2 SMNVEV (reference sequence). The CDR3 consists of 15 residues. CDR3 sequence reads: CASSPRTGYHGEQFF. The CDR3 coding sequence is TGTGCCAGCAGTCCACGGACAGGGTACCATGGTGAGCAGTTCTTC.

The gene calls are TRBV28 and TRBJ2-7; no firm D call. Trimming removed 4 bases at V and 2 bases at J, with 9 bases between. The CDR3 has 13 residues. From germline, CDR1 is MDHEN and CDR2 SYDVKM. The CDR3 DNA reads as TGTGCCAGCAGTTCGACAAGCACCTACGAGCAGTACTTC. This encodes CASSSTSTYEQYF.

The chain joins TRBV12-3 or TRBV12-4 to TRBJ1-6, with a tentative D call TRBD1 (6 bases). Between the trimmed V and J ends, which lost 7 bases and 10 bases, there was a span of 14 bases. This CDR3 region has 13 residues. The CDR3 spells CASTPVRGSPLHF. The CDR3 DNA sequence: TGTGCCAGCACCCCCGTGAGGGGGTCACCCCTCCACTTT.

This chain connects TRBV30 to TRBJ2-1; D possibly corresponds to TRBD2 (6 bases). The V end was cut by 0 bases, the J end by 12 bases, with 12 bases between. CDR1 and CDR2 from the germline V gene are GTSNPN and SVGIG (reference sequence). There are 12 residues in the CDR3. Here the CDR3 DNA reads TGTGCCTGGAGTGTATACTCGCGGGGGCAGTTCTTC. This translates into CAWSVYSRGQFF. The full variable domain, its missing parts supplied by reference TRBV30 and TRBJ2-1, is SQTIHQWPATLVQPVGSPLSLECTVEGTSNPNLYWYRQAAGRGLQLLFYSVGIGQISSEVPQNLSASRPQDRQFILSSKKLLLSDSGFYLCAWSVYSRGQFFGPGTRLTVL.

In DNA form, the CDR3 reads TGTGCCACCAGCGGAGGGACTAGCGGCTCCTACGAGCAGTACTTC. Translated, it gives CATSGGTSGSYEQYF. The J gene is TRBJ2-7, the V gene TRBV15; 11 bases line up with TRBD2. The CDR3 extends over 15 amino acids. Germline loops: CDR1 LNHNV, CDR2 YYDKDF (reference sequence). V was clipped by 5 bases and J by 0 bases; unmatched bases: 3.

The chain recombines TRBV2 with TRBJ1-6, with D perhaps matching TRBD1 (5 bases). Germline V gives CDR1 SNHLY, CDR2 FYNNEI. Trimming stripped 2 bases from V and 4 bases from J, with 9 bases between. The CDR3 has 15 amino acids. The CDR3 DNA sequence: TGTGCCAGCAGTGAACAGGGACTATATAATTCACCCCTCCACTTT. It codes for CASSEQGLYNSPLHF. The whole variable domain, filled in from reference TRBV2 and TRBJ1-6, reads EPEVTQTPSHQVTQMGQEVILRCVPISNHLYFYWYRQILGQKVEFLVSFYNNEISEKSEIFDDQFSVERPDGSNFTLKIRSTKLEDSAMYFCASSEQGLYNSPLHFGNGTRLTVT.

The chain links TRBV4-1 to TRBJ2-1; maybe TRBD2 (6 bases). CDR1 MGHRA and CDR2 YSYEKL come from the germline V gene. V was cut by 0 bases and J by 7 bases, with 13 bases left in between. There are 15 residues in the CDR3. CDR3 nucleotides: TGCGCCAGCAGCCAAGATCCACAGCGGGTGAATGAGCAGTTCTTC. This gives the protein CASSQDPQRVNEQFF.

The chain recombines TRBV7-2 with TRBJ1-6; 9 bases match TRBD1. CDR1 is SGHTA, CDR2 FQGNSA, per germline. The CDR3 spans 15 residues. The V and J ends lost 5 bases and 11 bases, in that order; junction bases with no gene match: 10. The CDR3 sequence: CASSQYRGREAPLHF. The CDR3 coding sequence is TGTGCCAGCAGCCAATACAGGGGGCGCGAAGCACCCCTCCACTTT.

The J gene is TRBJ2-7, the V gene TRBV10-3; D is possibly TRBD2 (5 bases). The CDR3 spans 11 residues. V lost 6 bases and J 3 bases, leaving 6 bases between the germline ends. Per the germline V gene, CDR1 is ENHRY and CDR2 is SYGVKD. The CDR3 bases are TGTGCCATCAGCACTAGCTACGAGCAGTACTTC. Translation: CAISTSYEQYF.

The V gene is TRBV27, the J gene TRBJ1-1; D perhaps matches TRBD1 (5 bases). V dropped 6 bases and J dropped 1 base, with 9 bases sitting between them. The V gene's germline CDR1 is MNHEY and CDR2 SMNVEV (reference sequence). This CDR3 is built from 13 residues. The DNA of the CDR3 is TGTGCCAGCAGGCAAACAGGGAACACTGAAGCTTTCTTT. Protein product: CASRQTGNTEAFF.

V gene TRBV25-1 combines with J gene TRBJ2-3; D is perhaps TRBD1 (6 bases). Germline V CDR1 and CDR2: MGHDK, SYGVNS. The CDR3 length is 14 residues. Trimming pared 7 bases from V and 2 bases from J, leaving 13 bases between. The CDR3 loop reads CASIDQGYTDTQYF. CDR3 nucleotide sequence: TGTGCCAGCATTGATCAGGGGTACACAGATACGCAGTATTTT.